The present TCR beta chain was sequenced within a study of CD8+ T cells in alopecia areata. Details on this clone: Its target is unknown.

Germline V gene lookup returns CDR1 SGHNT and CDR2 YYREEE (reference sequence). The length of the CDR3 is 15 residues. The trim removed 7 bases at V and 7 bases at J, leaving 17 bases unmatched. Extracted RNA was reverse transcribed, and the resulting cDNA served as sequencing template. Profiled with immunoSEQ multiplex PCR; TCRdb holds only in-frame clones, not every one. The profile shows approximately 140,000 clones, 40% to 50% of them singletons. Study-wide points: Although TCR sharing was seen in mice, sharing across patients was less clear, possibly for HLA-related reasons.

Sample: CD4+ T cells sorted from blood. The clonotype was recovered from a human donor with alopecia areata. The J gene is TRBJ2-7, the V gene TRBV5-4, with 7 bases lining up with TRBD2. The CDR3 spells CASFSAPAGPREQYF. In DNA, the CDR3 is TGTGCCAGCTTCTCCGCCCCAGCGGGGCCAAGAGAGCAGTACTTC.